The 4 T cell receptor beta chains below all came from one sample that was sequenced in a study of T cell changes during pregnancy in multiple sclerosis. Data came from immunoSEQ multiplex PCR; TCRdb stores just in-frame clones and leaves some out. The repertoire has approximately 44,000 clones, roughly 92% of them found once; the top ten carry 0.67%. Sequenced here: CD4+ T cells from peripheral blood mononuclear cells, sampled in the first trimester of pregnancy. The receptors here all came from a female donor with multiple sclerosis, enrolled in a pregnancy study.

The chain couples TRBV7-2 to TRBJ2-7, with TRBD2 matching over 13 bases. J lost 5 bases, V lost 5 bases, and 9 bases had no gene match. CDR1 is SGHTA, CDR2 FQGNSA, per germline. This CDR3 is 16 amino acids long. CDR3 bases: TGTGCCAGCAGCGCACTAGCGGGAGGGCCCAGAAACGAGCAGTACTTC. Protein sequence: CASSALAGGPRNEQYF.

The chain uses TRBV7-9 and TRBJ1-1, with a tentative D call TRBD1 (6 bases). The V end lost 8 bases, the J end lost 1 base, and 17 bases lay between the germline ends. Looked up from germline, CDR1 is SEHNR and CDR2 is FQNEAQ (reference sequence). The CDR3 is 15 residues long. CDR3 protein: CASSEGGGSNTEAFF. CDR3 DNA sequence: TGTGCCAGCTCCGAAGGCGGGGGCTCGAACACTGAAGCTTTCTTT.

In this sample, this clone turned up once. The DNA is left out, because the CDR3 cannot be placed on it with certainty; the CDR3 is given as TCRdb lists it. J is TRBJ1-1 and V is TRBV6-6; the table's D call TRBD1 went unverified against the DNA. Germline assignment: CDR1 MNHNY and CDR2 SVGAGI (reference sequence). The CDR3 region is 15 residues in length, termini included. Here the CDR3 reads CASSSSGQVNTEAFF.

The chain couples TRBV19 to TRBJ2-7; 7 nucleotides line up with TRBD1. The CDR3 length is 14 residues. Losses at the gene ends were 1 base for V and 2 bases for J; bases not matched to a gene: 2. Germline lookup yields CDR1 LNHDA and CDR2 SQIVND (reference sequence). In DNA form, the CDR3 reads TGTGCCAGTAGTATAGGAGGGGGCGCCTACGAGCAGTACTTC. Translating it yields CASSIGGGAYEQYF.